The rows below give T cell receptor beta chains drawn from one sample of a study of T cells after yellow fever vaccination. TCRdb re-derived calls from the 5' RACE reads in MiXCR, one entry per CDR3 protein. The repertoire holds some 120,000 distinct CDR3 sequences, with over 12% as singletons. Sample: CD8+ T cells sorted from PBMCs, taken 5 days after the yellow fever booster vaccination. These receptors were collected from a man aged 18 to 30 who received the YFV17D yellow fever vaccine. Each CDR3 is given with its conserved first and last residue. Fields, in order: D gene, clone size, J gene, V gene, CDR3 protein, CDR3 DNA. D genes are given only for firm matches. Clone sizes are given selectively: once, few, many, or a class where the clone is expanded.

d_call: .; clone_size: .; j_call: TRBJ1-2; v_call: TRBV12-3/TRBV12-4; cdr3_aa: CASSLTPGGYGYTF; cdr3_nt: TGTGCCAGCAGTTTAACTCCGGGGGGCTATGGCTACACCTTC
d_call: .; clone_size: .; j_call: TRBJ2-7; v_call: TRBV7-9; cdr3_aa: CASSAAPAATYYEQYF; cdr3_nt: TGTGCCAGCAGCGCCGCGCCGGCAGCCACGTACTACGAGCAGTACTTC
d_call: .; clone_size: many; j_call: TRBJ2-7; v_call: TRBV18; cdr3_aa: CASSPGVRERRYEQYF; cdr3_nt: TGTGCCAGCTCACCGGGGGTCAGGGAGAGGCGCTACGAGCAGTACTTC
d_call: TRBD1; clone_size: few; j_call: TRBJ1-1; v_call: TRBV6-1; cdr3_aa: CASSARDSGYTEAFF; cdr3_nt: TGTGCCAGCAGTGCCCGGGACAGCGGATACACTGAAGCTTTCTTT
d_call: TRBD2; clone_size: .; j_call: TRBJ2-5; v_call: TRBV3-1; cdr3_aa: CASSQDFRAGGFQETQYF; cdr3_nt: TGTGCCAGCAGCCAAGACTTCAGGGCGGGGGGGTTCCAAGAGACCCAGTACTTC
d_call: .; clone_size: .; j_call: TRBJ1-2; v_call: TRBV5-1; cdr3_aa: CASSPPGRLYGYTF; cdr3_nt: TGCGCCAGCAGCCCCCCCGGGCGGCTTTATGGCTACACCTTC
d_call: .; clone_size: .; j_call: TRBJ2-5; v_call: TRBV12-3/TRBV12-4; cdr3_aa: CASSLPQGRMETQYF; cdr3_nt: TGTGCCAGCAGTTTACCACAGGGAAGGATGGAGACCCAGTACTTC
d_call: TRBD1; clone_size: .; j_call: TRBJ2-2; v_call: TRBV20-1; cdr3_aa: CSANRGTNTGELFF; cdr3_nt: TGCAGTGCGAACAGGGGGACAAACACCGGGGAGCTGTTTTTT
d_call: .; clone_size: few; j_call: TRBJ1-5; v_call: TRBV4-1; cdr3_aa: CASSQDGTGGIQPQHF; cdr3_nt: TGCGCCAGCAGCCAAGATGGGACGGGGGGAATACAGCCCCAGCATTTT
d_call: .; clone_size: .; j_call: TRBJ2-2; v_call: TRBV9; cdr3_aa: CASSVAFRQGDTGELFF; cdr3_nt: TGTGCCAGCAGCGTAGCTTTTCGGCAGGGAGACACCGGGGAGCTGTTTTTT
d_call: .; clone_size: few; j_call: TRBJ1-2; v_call: TRBV6-5; cdr3_aa: CASSYGPYGYTF; cdr3_nt: TGTGCCAGCAGTTATGGCCCGTATGGCTACACCTTC
d_call: TRBD2; clone_size: .; j_call: TRBJ2-7; v_call: TRBV27; cdr3_aa: CASSPRVAGAGEQYF; cdr3_nt: TGTGCCAGCAGCCCTCGGGTAGCGGGGGCGGGGGAGCAGTACTTC
d_call: .; clone_size: few; j_call: TRBJ1-4; v_call: TRBV6-5; cdr3_aa: CASSYSKAAKLFF; cdr3_nt: TGTGCCAGCAGTTACTCGAAGGCAGCAAAACTGTTTTTT
d_call: .; clone_size: .; j_call: TRBJ2-1; v_call: TRBV4-3; cdr3_aa: CASSQDGGEDRYNEQFF; cdr3_nt: TGCGCCAGCAGCCAAGATGGGGGTGAGGACAGATACAATGAGCAGTTCTTC
d_call: TRBD1; clone_size: once; j_call: TRBJ2-5; v_call: TRBV20-1; cdr3_aa: CSVQGGGETQYF; cdr3_nt: TGCAGTGTTCAAGGGGGCGGTGAGACCCAGTACTTC
d_call: .; clone_size: .; j_call: TRBJ2-1; v_call: TRBV29-1; cdr3_aa: CSVDPLGEQFF; cdr3_nt: TGCAGCGTTGACCCTCTGGGTGAGCAGTTCTTC
d_call: .; clone_size: few; j_call: TRBJ2-1; v_call: TRBV7-9; cdr3_aa: CASSPPGAEYNEQFF; cdr3_nt: TGTGCCAGCAGCCCGCCGGGGGCGGAGTACAATGAGCAGTTCTTC
d_call: .; clone_size: .; j_call: TRBJ1-5; v_call: TRBV4-1; cdr3_aa: CASSQRWVSNQPQHF; cdr3_nt: TGCGCCAGCAGCCAACGGTGGGTGAGCAATCAGCCCCAGCATTTT
d_call: .; clone_size: .; j_call: TRBJ2-1; v_call: TRBV12-3/TRBV12-4; cdr3_aa: CASSSGVFYNEQFF; cdr3_nt: TGTGCCAGCAGCTCAGGGGTTTTCTACAATGAGCAGTTCTTC